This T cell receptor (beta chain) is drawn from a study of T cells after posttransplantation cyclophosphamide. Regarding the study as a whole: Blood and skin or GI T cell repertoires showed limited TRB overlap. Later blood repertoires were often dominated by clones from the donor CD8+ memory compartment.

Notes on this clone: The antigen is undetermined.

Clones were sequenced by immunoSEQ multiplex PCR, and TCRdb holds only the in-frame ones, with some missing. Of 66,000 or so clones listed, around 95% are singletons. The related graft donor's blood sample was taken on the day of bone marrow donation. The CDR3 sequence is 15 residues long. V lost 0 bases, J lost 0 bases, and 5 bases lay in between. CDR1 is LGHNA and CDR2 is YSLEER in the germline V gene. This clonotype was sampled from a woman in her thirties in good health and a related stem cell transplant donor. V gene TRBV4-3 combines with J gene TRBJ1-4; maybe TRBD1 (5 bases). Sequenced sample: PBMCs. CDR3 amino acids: CASSQEGATNEKLFF. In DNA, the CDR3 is TGCGCCAGCAGCCAAGAAGGGGCAACTAATGAAAAACTGTTTTTT.